The entry that follows covers one T cell receptor beta chain sequence. What it binds is not known. This sample was included in a study of molecular identifiers for immune sequencing clone quantification. The study, taken as a whole, reports: In naive cells, clones above 20 RNA copies held under 1% of molecules, whereas in effector cells they held over 97%. Researchers reportedly could pick up spiked Jurkat TCR RNA from one cell mixed into one million naive cells.

Germline values: CDR1 SGDLS, CDR2 YYNGEE. With 4 bases removed from V and 1 base from J, the gap between germline ends came to 20 bases. The CDR3 totals 17 residues. Naive CD8 T cells were sorted, and the gate applied was CD8+CD4-CCR7+CD45RA+. Previously published methods and listed TCR primers were used for the bulk TCR libraries. TCRdb re-derived calls from the PCR reads in MiXCR, one entry per CDR3 protein. The data hold about 7,800 distinct CDR3 sequences, with roughly 37% observed a single time. Source material: naive CD8+ T cells from blood, with Jurkat cell RNA spiked in. This sample's subset: FACS-sorted CD8+CD4-CCR7+CD45RA+ naive T cells. The chain combines TRBV9 with TRBJ2-5; a weak D match, TRBD1 (5 bases). The source is a human donor in good health. Some libraries in this study had Jurkat cell RNA spiked in. The CDR3 bases are TGTGCCAGCAGCCCGATCTCGGGCAGGGTCGGCCAAGAGACCCAGTACTTC. This codes for CASSPISGRVGQETQYF.